This T cell receptor (beta chain) was recovered during a study of monozygotic twins with inflammatory bowel disease. A note on this clonotype: Its antigen is still unknown.

Germline assignment: CDR1 GTSNPN and CDR2 SVGIG (reference sequence). The CDR3 consists of 15 residues. Eight separate reactions per sample served to make cDNA. Via template switching, UMIs carrying a 6-nucleotide sample barcode were introduced. From its re-call of the 5' RACE reads, TCRdb lists each CDR3 protein once, without DNA. The sample totals approximately 330,000 distinct CDR3 sequences. Study results and caveats: IBD patients, compared with healthy twins, shared fewer clonotypes with others (especially with disease activity).

The gene calls are TRBV30 and TRBJ1-5; TCRdb outputs TRBD1, but without DNA this stays unchecked. Sequences were obtained from blood. The TCR sequence derives from a human donor with ulcerative colitis or Crohn's disease, or a healthy co-twin of an affected twin (not recorded which). This chain's CDR3 is CAWSTRGLNNQPQHF. The full variable domain, in which reference TRBV30 and TRBJ1-5 provide the parts outside the CDR3, is SQTIHQWPATLVQPVGSPLSLECTVEGTSNPNLYWYRQAAGRGLQLLFYSVGIGQISSEVPQNLSASRPQDRQFILSSKKLLLSDSGFYLCAWSTRGLNNQPQHFGDGTRLSIL.